The present TCR beta chain was sequenced within a study of identifying expanded T cells in peripheral blood. This CDR3 is built from 16 residues. Germline lookup yields CDR1 SGHNT and CDR2 YYREEE (reference sequence). V gave up 0 bases and J gave up 7 bases, with 16 bases separating them. Regarding this clone: Its antigen remains unknown.

The repertoire was sequenced with immunoSEQ multiplex PCR; TCRdb's copy has only in-frame clones and lacks some. This sample has tens of thousands of clones, with around 84% found just once. Whole-study results and caveats: Over two and four weeks, about 15 and 19 clones changed, versus approximately 1.2 between replicates.

This TCR derives from a person aged 18 to 75 in good health. The genes are TRBV5-4 and TRBJ2-2, with D possibly TRBD2 on 5 matching bases. Sample: blood. The CDR3 DNA sequence: TGTGCCAGCAGCTTGGTCCGGGGTTCCTCGGGCGGGGAGCTGTTTTTT. It is translated as CASSLVRGSSGGELFF.